These T cell receptor beta chains were read from a single sample in a study. TCRdb re-derived calls from the 5' RACE reads in MiXCR, one entry per CDR3 protein. This sample yields roughly 64,000 distinct CDR3 sequences, of which around a fifth are seen a single time; about 3% belongs to the top ten. The sample comprised memory CD4+ T cells sorted from a lymph node. The receptors shown here come from a female donor with breast cancer. Both conserved end residues are part of each CDR3. A D gene is named only where the DNA matches it firmly. Not every row has a clone size; where given, it reads once, few, many or a size class.

J gene: TRBJ2-3; D gene: NA; clone size: NA; V gene: TRBV4-3; CDR3 DNA: TGCGCCAGCAGCCAAGATGGAGGGGGGATTGATACGCAGTATTTT; CDR3 protein: CASSQDGGGIDTQYF
J gene: TRBJ2-5; D gene: TRBD2; clone size: NA; V gene: TRBV12-3/TRBV12-4; CDR3 DNA: TGTGCCAGCAGTAGCCCCCATTCTAGCGGGAGATCGGAGACCCAGTACTTC; CDR3 protein: CASSSPHSSGRSETQYF
J gene: TRBJ1-1; D gene: NA; clone size: NA; V gene: TRBV7-9; CDR3 DNA: TGTGCCAGCAGCTTAGCCATGAGTTACAGTGAAGCTTTCTTT; CDR3 protein: CASSLAMSYSEAFF
J gene: TRBJ2-2; D gene: TRBD2; clone size: few; V gene: TRBV7-3; CDR3 DNA: TGTGCCAGCAGCTTTCCGGGAGGCGGGGAGCTGTTTTTT; CDR3 protein: CASSFPGGGELFF
J gene: TRBJ1-5; D gene: NA; clone size: NA; V gene: TRBV29-1; CDR3 DNA: TGCAGCGTAGGGACCTCGGCCGGTCAGCCCCAGCATTTT; CDR3 protein: CSVGTSAGQPQHF
J gene: TRBJ1-1; D gene: NA; clone size: many; V gene: TRBV20-1; CDR3 DNA: TGCAGTGCGAAGGGACAATGGAACACTGAAGCTTTCTTT; CDR3 protein: CSAKGQWNTEAFF
J gene: TRBJ1-4; D gene: NA; clone size: many; V gene: TRBV6-5; CDR3 DNA: TGTGCCAGCACATCAGAGAGGGGGGAAAAACTGTTTTTT; CDR3 protein: CASTSERGEKLFF
J gene: TRBJ2-1; D gene: NA; clone size: few; V gene: TRBV7-2; CDR3 DNA: TGTGCCAGCAGCTCGGGACATTACAATGAGCAGTTCTTC; CDR3 protein: CASSSGHYNEQFF
J gene: TRBJ1-5; D gene: NA; clone size: many; V gene: TRBV28; CDR3 DNA: TGTGCCAGCAGCCGCCAAAATCAGCCCCAGCATTTT; CDR3 protein: CASSRQNQPQHF
J gene: TRBJ2-7; D gene: NA; clone size: NA; V gene: TRBV6-1; CDR3 DNA: TGTGCCAGCAGTGAAAGCTTGTCCCACGAGCAGTACTTC; CDR3 protein: CASSESLSHEQYF
J gene: TRBJ2-2; D gene: NA; clone size: few; V gene: TRBV7-9; CDR3 DNA: TGTGCCAGCGGGCGGCAGGGACGAGCGAACACCGGGGAGCTGTTTTTT; CDR3 protein: CASGRQGRANTGELFF
J gene: TRBJ1-5; D gene: TRBD1; clone size: few; V gene: TRBV6-2/TRBV6-3; CDR3 DNA: TGTGCCAGCAGTTCCTCGGGACAGGGAAGAAGTCAGCCCCAGCATTTT; CDR3 protein: CASSSSGQGRSQPQHF
J gene: TRBJ1-5; D gene: NA; clone size: few; V gene: TRBV6-2/TRBV6-3; CDR3 DNA: TGTGCCAGCAAGGTTGCAGATCAGCCCCAGCATTTT; CDR3 protein: CASKVADQPQHF
J gene: TRBJ2-1; D gene: NA; clone size: few; V gene: TRBV12-3/TRBV12-4; CDR3 DNA: TGTGCCAGCACGGCCCGCCTGGCGCGCCGAACAAGCTCCTACAATGAGCAGTTCTTC; CDR3 protein: CASTARLARRTSSYNEQFF
J gene: TRBJ2-1; D gene: TRBD2; clone size: many; V gene: TRBV7-3; CDR3 DNA: TGTGCCAGCAGCTTAAGGCGGGAGAATGAGCAGTTCTTC; CDR3 protein: CASSLRRENEQFF
J gene: TRBJ2-3; D gene: NA; clone size: NA; V gene: TRBV7-2; CDR3 DNA: TGTGCCAGCAGCTTAGAAGGGGGGATAATCACAGATACGCAGTATTTT; CDR3 protein: CASSLEGGIITDTQYF
J gene: TRBJ2-5; D gene: NA; clone size: NA; V gene: TRBV28; CDR3 DNA: TGTGCCAGCAGTTTCAGGGGGGAGGGCCAGGAGACCCAGTACTTC; CDR3 protein: CASSFRGEGQETQYF
J gene: TRBJ2-3; D gene: TRBD2; clone size: many; V gene: TRBV5-1; CDR3 DNA: TGCGCCAGCAGCGAGCGGACTAGCGGGCAACCCGATACGCAGTATTTT; CDR3 protein: CASSERTSGQPDTQYF
J gene: TRBJ2-1; D gene: NA; clone size: few; V gene: TRBV5-1; CDR3 DNA: TGCGCCAGCAGCTTAAACCAATACAATGAGCAGTTCTTC; CDR3 protein: CASSLNQYNEQFF
J gene: TRBJ2-7; D gene: TRBD2; clone size: few; V gene: TRBV20-1; CDR3 DNA: TGCAGTGCTACCTTAGCGGGGCTCTCCTACGAGCAGTACTTC; CDR3 protein: CSATLAGLSYEQYF
J gene: TRBJ2-5; D gene: TRBD1; clone size: once; V gene: TRBV7-2; CDR3 DNA: TGTGCCCGCTCAAAACCGAGACAGGGTTCTAAAGAGACCCAGTACTTC; CDR3 protein: CARSKPRQGSKETQYF
J gene: TRBJ2-7; D gene: TRBD2; clone size: NA; V gene: TRBV5-5; CDR3 DNA: TGTGCCAGCAGCCGACGGGGGGCCTACGAGCAGTACTTC; CDR3 protein: CASSRRGAYEQYF
J gene: TRBJ1-3; D gene: NA; clone size: NA; V gene: TRBV6-6; CDR3 DNA: TGTGCCAGCAGTGGGGGACAATACGGAAACACCATATATTTT; CDR3 protein: CASSGGQYGNTIYF
J gene: TRBJ2-1; D gene: TRBD1; clone size: NA; V gene: TRBV5-8; CDR3 DNA: TGTGCCAGCAGCTCTGGGACAGGTGCTACCTACAATGAGCAGTTCTTC; CDR3 protein: CASSSGTGATYNEQFF
J gene: TRBJ1-2; D gene: TRBD1; clone size: NA; V gene: TRBV29-1; CDR3 DNA: TGCAGCGCCGAACAGGGGTTTCGTGGCTACACCTTC; CDR3 protein: CSAEQGFRGYTF
J gene: TRBJ2-5; D gene: NA; clone size: NA; V gene: TRBV5-1; CDR3 DNA: TGCGCCAGCAGCTTGATGACTCGGGGGAAAGAGACCCAGTACTTC; CDR3 protein: CASSLMTRGKETQYF
J gene: TRBJ1-5; D gene: NA; clone size: few; V gene: TRBV19; CDR3 DNA: TGTGCCAGTAGCACAGGGAAGAGAAGCAATCAGCCCCAGCATTTT; CDR3 protein: CASSTGKRSNQPQHF
J gene: TRBJ2-1; D gene: NA; clone size: medium-sized; V gene: TRBV7-2; CDR3 DNA: TGTGCCAGCAGCTTAACATCCTACAATGAGCAGTTCTTC; CDR3 protein: CASSLTSYNEQFF
J gene: TRBJ2-1; D gene: TRBD2; clone size: NA; V gene: TRBV20-1; CDR3 DNA: TGCAGTGCTCCTGCCTCGCGGGAGGGTAGTGATGCGCAGTTCTTC; CDR3 protein: CSAPASREGSDAQFF
J gene: TRBJ2-6; D gene: NA; clone size: NA; V gene: TRBV6-5; CDR3 DNA: TGTGCCAGCAGTTACTCGCTTCCCTCTGGGGCCAACGTCCTGACTTTC; CDR3 protein: CASSYSLPSGANVLTF
J gene: TRBJ2-1; D gene: NA; clone size: NA; V gene: TRBV6-1; CDR3 DNA: TGTGCCAGCAGCTCTCAGCGGAGCTCCTACAATGAGCAGTTCTTC; CDR3 protein: CASSSQRSSYNEQFF
J gene: TRBJ1-2; D gene: NA; clone size: many; V gene: TRBV5-6; CDR3 DNA: TGTGCCAGCAGCTTGGGACGGAATACCTATGGCTACACCTTC; CDR3 protein: CASSLGRNTYGYTF
J gene: TRBJ2-7; D gene: NA; clone size: few; V gene: TRBV7-9; CDR3 DNA: TGTGCCAGCAGCCGTCAGGGTAGGGGCGGGGAGCAGTACTTC; CDR3 protein: CASSRQGRGGEQYF
J gene: TRBJ2-5; D gene: TRBD2; clone size: many; V gene: TRBV6-5; CDR3 DNA: TGTGCCAGCAGCGGGGGGTGGAAACGAGAGACCCAGTACTTC; CDR3 protein: CASSGGWKRETQYF
J gene: TRBJ2-5; D gene: TRBD2; clone size: NA; V gene: TRBV11-1; CDR3 DNA: TGTGCCAGCAGCCCGGGACTAGCGGACGACCAAGAGACCCAGTACTTC; CDR3 protein: CASSPGLADDQETQYF
J gene: TRBJ2-1; D gene: NA; clone size: few; V gene: TRBV6-2/TRBV6-3; CDR3 DNA: TGTGCCAGCAGCCAGGGACCCACCCCGATCGAGCAGTTCTTC; CDR3 protein: CASSQGPTPIEQFF
J gene: TRBJ1-1; D gene: TRBD1; clone size: many; V gene: TRBV6-2/TRBV6-3; CDR3 DNA: TGTGCCAGCAGCCTGACAGGGTTGGGCACTGAAGCTTTCTTT; CDR3 protein: CASSLTGLGTEAFF
J gene: TRBJ2-5; D gene: TRBD2; clone size: NA; V gene: TRBV20-1; CDR3 DNA: TGCAGTGCTGCGCCGGGACTAGCGTGGGAGACCCAGTACTTC; CDR3 protein: CSAAPGLAWETQYF
J gene: TRBJ2-5; D gene: TRBD2; clone size: NA; V gene: TRBV2; CDR3 DNA: TGTGCCAGCAGGGGCTTCGCGGGAGACCAAGAGACCCAGTACTTC; CDR3 protein: CASRGFAGDQETQYF
J gene: TRBJ2-3; D gene: TRBD2; clone size: NA; V gene: TRBV7-2; CDR3 DNA: TGTGCCAGCAGCTTAGCCCACTCTACTAGCGGGTCAGATACGCAGTATTTT; CDR3 protein: CASSLAHSTSGSDTQYF
J gene: TRBJ1-1; D gene: NA; clone size: many; V gene: TRBV20-1; CDR3 DNA: TGCAGTGCTCGGTGGAACACTGAAGCTTTCTTT; CDR3 protein: CSARWNTEAFF
J gene: TRBJ1-2; D gene: NA; clone size: few; V gene: TRBV12-3/TRBV12-4; CDR3 DNA: TGTGCCAGCACTCTACTAATAGGGGAGGGGAACTATGGCTACACCTTC; CDR3 protein: CASTLLIGEGNYGYTF